This T cell receptor (beta chain) was found in a study of T cells in Graves' hyperthyroidism and ophthalmopathy. Deletions cut 2 bases from V and 5 bases from J, with 6 bases between. The CDR3 contains 13 residues. Germline CDR1 reads MDHEN; CDR2 reads SYDVKM. TCR beta CDR3 region amplification was performed from RNA transcripts. The HTBI primer set served for first-round RT-PCR of the TCR CDR3. TCRdb itself ran the multiplex PCR reads through MiXCR, one entry per CDR3 protein. The sample lists about 350,000 distinct CDR3 sequences; over 11% were seen once. At least ten counts were recorded for this clonotype.

The specimen sequenced was blood. This clonotype originated in a woman aged 25-40 years with Graves' hyperthyroidism. The rearrangement uses TRBV28 and TRBJ2-2; no reliable D call. The CDR3 DNA reads as TGTGCCAGCAGTTTAAAGGTTACCGGGGAGCTGTTTTTT. Protein sequence: CASSLKVTGELFF.